What follows are 11 T cell receptor beta chains derived from one specimen sequenced in a study of shared clonotypes between healthy human individuals. The data were produced by immunoSEQ multiplex PCR, yet TCRdb's version contains in-frame clones alone and is incomplete. The sample carries under 750,000 clones, just under 75% recorded once. Sequencing was carried out using memory CD4+ T cells sorted from blood. Subset denoted: CD45RA-negative fraction. All receptors come from a woman aged 25 to 39 in good health.

The chain is built from TRBV2 and TRBJ1-5; the match to TRBD1 covers 9 bases. Germline assignment: CDR1 SNHLY and CDR2 FYNNEI. CDR3 length: 13 amino acids. V was pared by 7 bases and J by 4 bases, with 2 bases of the junction left unmatched. DNA for the CDR3: TGTGCCAGCATGGGACAGGGTAATCAGCCCCAGCATTTT. Its translation: CASMGQGNQPQHF.

This clone came up once. The chain combines TRBV4-1 with TRBJ2-3; TRBD2 might be the D (6 bases). Germline-derived CDR1 and CDR2 are MGHRA and YSYEKL. V lost 4 bases and J 5 bases, leaving 10 bases between the germline ends. The CDR3 covers 13 residues. This chain's CDR3 is CASSLREQDTQYF. In DNA, the CDR3 is TGCGCCAGCAGCCTCCGGGAGCAAGATACGCAGTATTTT.

J is TRBJ2-4 and V is TRBV7-9; TRBD2 agrees at 8 bases. This CDR3 region has 16 residues. Germline CDR1 reads SEHNR; CDR2 reads FQNEAQ (reference sequence). The V segment lost 0 bases and the J segment 9 bases; nucleotides outside the gene matches: 10. Here the CDR3 DNA reads TGTGCCAGCAGCTTAGCGTGGGAGGGACTAGGTGTCATTCAGTACTTC. Protein sequence: CASSLAWEGLGVIQYF.

This clone was seen ten or more times. The same CDR3 can be traced to other DNA sequences in this sample. The chain has TRBV4-1 and TRBJ1-5, with no clear D. The CDR3 totals 14 residues. V was trimmed by 3 bases and J by 0 bases, leaving 6 bases between them. Germline-derived CDR1 and CDR2 are MGHRA and YSYEKL. The CDR3, as DNA: TGCGCCAGCAGCCAGGACCCTAGCAATCAGCCCCAGCATTTT. Translating gives CASSQDPSNQPQHF.

This chain connects TRBV2 to TRBJ1-5; D is possibly TRBD1 (5 bases). The CDR3 has 15 amino acids. Trimming pared 2 bases from V and 5 bases from J, leaving 13 bases between. Germline lookup yields CDR1 SNHLY and CDR2 FYNNEI. CDR3 sequence reads: CASSERGRGDQPQHF. The CDR3 nucleotides read TGTGCCAGCAGTGAACGTGGGAGGGGAGATCAGCCCCAGCATTTT.

This clone was observed a few times. The sample contains more than one DNA sequence encoding this CDR3. The rearrangement uses TRBV5-1 and TRBJ2-4; 11 bases agree with TRBD2. Germline loops: CDR1 SGHRS, CDR2 YFSETQ. The CDR3 has 14 residues. With V trimmed by 4 bases and J by 6 bases, 3 bases remained unmatched. CDR3 sequence reads: CASSPGTSGNIQYF. CDR3 DNA: TGCGCCAGCAGCCCCGGGACTAGCGGAAACATTCAGTACTTC.

This clone has more than one count but fewer than ten. The chain recombines TRBV19 with TRBJ2-2, with TRBD1 matching 7 bases. The CDR3 covers 15 residues. Looked up from germline, CDR1 is LNHDA and CDR2 is SQIVND (reference sequence). Trimming at V came to 9 bases and at J to 5 bases, leaving 12 bases not matched to a gene. CDR3 amino acids: CASHGSRGYTGELFF. CDR3 DNA sequence: TGTGCCAGCCACGGATCCAGGGGGTATACCGGGGAGCTGTTTTTT.

This rearrangement joins TRBV27 to TRBJ2-6; 10 positions agree with TRBD2. The CDR3 has 18 residues. From germline, CDR1 is MNHEY and CDR2 SMNVEV (reference sequence). V lost 1 base to trimming and J lost 2 bases; unmatched junction nucleotides: 5. CDR3 sequence (DNA): TGTGCCAGCAGTTTATTTTCTAGCGGGAGCCCTGGGGCCAACGTCCTGACTTTC. Residues: CASSLFSSGSPGANVLTF.

V and J are TRBV7-9 and TRBJ2-5; 7 bases match TRBD1. The closer fit of TRBJ2-7 to the DNA end suggests the J call may be wrong. Germline V CDR1 and CDR2: SEHNR, FQNEAQ (reference sequence). The CDR3 is 15 residues long. The CDR3 is CASSLTRQGEYEQYF. Here the CDR3 DNA reads TGTGCCAGCAGCCTCACGCGGCAGGGGGAGTACGAGCAGTACTTC.

This sequence joins TRBV14 and TRBJ1-1; D might be TRBD1 (5 bases). The germline V gene has CDR1 SGHDN and CDR2 FVKESK. The CDR3 covers 16 residues. Between the trimmed V and J ends, which lost 1 base and 5 bases, there was a span of 17 bases. DNA of the CDR3: TGTGCCAGCAGCCAAGGGGGACTCGGCTCGTGGACTGAAGCTTTCTTT. Translated: CASSQGGLGSWTEAFF.

The CDR3 DNA follows: TGCGCCAGCAGCCACTCTACCAACAGGCCCTCAAACTATGGCTACACCTTC. It codes for CASSHSTNRPSNYGYTF. This chain connects TRBV5-1 to TRBJ1-2; TRBD1 is a possible D gene (5 bases). The CDR3 extends over 17 amino acids. V lost 4 bases, J lost 2 bases, and 21 bases lay in between. CDR1 is SGHRS, CDR2 YFSETQ, per germline.